The sequence of this TCR beta chain was determined in a study of T cells in Graves' hyperthyroidism and ophthalmopathy. Points from the study as a whole: Expanded thyroid clonotypes (above 0.001) were mostly also found in blood. Ophthalmopathy cases were set apart from stable hyperthyroidism by a 13 V-J model.

Exclusions: uncontrolled infection, other autoimmune disease, pregnancy, lactation. To note about this clonotype: Its antigen is still unknown.

Researchers amplified the TCR beta CDR3 regions from RNA transcripts. HTBI primers were employed in a first-round RT-PCR of the TCR CDR3. Each CDR3 protein gets one entry after TCRdb re-called the multiplex PCR reads with MiXCR. The data contain more than 550,000 distinct CDR3 sequences, less than 45% of them singletons. The sequenced sample consisted of peripheral blood or thyroid tissue (not recorded which). The sequence came from an adult man with Graves' disease, either hyperthyroidism or ophthalmopathy (not recorded which).

Written as DNA, the CDR3 is TGTGCCAGCAGTTCCTACGACAGGGGTTACGAGCAGTACTTC. Translation: CASSSYDRGYEQYF. The chain has TRBV6-6 and TRBJ2-7, with 8 bases fitting TRBD1. The germline V gene encodes CDR1 MNHNY and CDR2 SVGAGI (reference sequence). V lost 4 bases to trimming and J lost 4 bases; unmatched junction nucleotides: 6. The CDR3 totals 14 residues.